This T cell receptor (beta chain) was sequenced in a study of T cell clonality in common variable immunodeficiency. TCRdb keeps only in-frame clones here, not all; method: immunoSEQ multiplex PCR. The table lists 16,000 or so clones, with no singletons. This clone has at least ten counts. Antigen unknown. Read data end 3 residues before the CDR3 end; the end is taken from the germline J gene. This CDR3 spans 15 amino acids. The germline V gene encodes CDR1 SGHTA and CDR2 FQGTGA. The junction had 5 bases not matched to a gene; V was cut back by 4 bases and J by 3 bases. General study findings and limits: Fewer deletions and N-nucleotide insertions were reportedly seen in common variable immunodeficiency TCR beta sequences.

The TCR sequence derives from a human donor with common variable immunodeficiency. The rearrangement uses TRBV7-3 and TRBJ2-1, with 8 bases lining up with TRBD1. The sequenced sample was peripheral blood mononuclear cells. The CDR3 DNA, read in part, is TGTGCCAGCAGCTGGACAGGGACTGGCTACAATGAG. It codes for CASSWTGTGYNE. From start to end, the CDR3 is CASSWTGTGYNEQFF. The full variable domain, completed using reference TRBV7-3 and TRBJ2-1, is GAGVSQTPSNKVTEKGKYVELRCDPISGHTALYWYRQSLGQGPEFLIYFQGTGAADDSGLPNDRFFAVRPEGSVSTLKIQRTERGDSAVYLCASSWTGTGYNEQFFGPGTRLTVL.